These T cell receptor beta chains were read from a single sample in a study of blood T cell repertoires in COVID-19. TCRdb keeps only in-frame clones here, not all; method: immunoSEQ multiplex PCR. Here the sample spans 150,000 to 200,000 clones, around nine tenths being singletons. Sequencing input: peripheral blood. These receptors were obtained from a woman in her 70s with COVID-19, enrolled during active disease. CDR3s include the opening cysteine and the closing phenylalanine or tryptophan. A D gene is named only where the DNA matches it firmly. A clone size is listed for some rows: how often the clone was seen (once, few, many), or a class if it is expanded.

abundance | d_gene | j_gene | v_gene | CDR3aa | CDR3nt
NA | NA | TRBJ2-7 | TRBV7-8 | CASSPTDGSSYEQYF | TGTGCCAGCAGCCCCACGGACGGGAGTAGTTACGAGCAGTACTTC
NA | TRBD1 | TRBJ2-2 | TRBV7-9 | CASQGQGTGELFF | TGTGCCAGCCAGGGACAGGGGACCGGGGAGCTGTTTTTT
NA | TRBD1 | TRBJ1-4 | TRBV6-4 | CASSATGESEKLFF | TGTGCCAGCAGTGCGACAGGGGAGAGTGAAAAACTGTTTTTT
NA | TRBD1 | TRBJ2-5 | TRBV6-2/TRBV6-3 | CASSELRDRWGETQYF | TGTGCCAGCAGCGAGCTCCGGGACAGGTGGGGAGAGACCCAGTACTTC
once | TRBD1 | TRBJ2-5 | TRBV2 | CASRPGTAGETQYF | TGTGCCAGCAGACCCGGGACAGCCGGAGAGACCCAGTACTTC
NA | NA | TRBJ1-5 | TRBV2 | CASSPRQLSQPQHF | TGTGCCAGCAGCCCTCGACAGTTGAGTCAGCCCCAGCATTTT
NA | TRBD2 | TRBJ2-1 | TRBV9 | CASSVRDTGLAGVSGEQFF | TGTGCCAGCAGCGTAAGGGATACGGGACTAGCGGGAGTCTCGGGAGAGCAGTTCTTC
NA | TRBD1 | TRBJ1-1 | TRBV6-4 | CASSRGPDTEAFF | TGTGCCAGCAGCAGGGGGCCGGACACTGAAGCTTTCTTT
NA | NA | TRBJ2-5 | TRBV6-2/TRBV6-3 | CASSFSGAYQETQYF | TGTGCCAGCAGTTTTAGCGGAGCTTACCAAGAGACCCAGTACTTC
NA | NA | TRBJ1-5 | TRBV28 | CASSTTGNNQPQHF | TGTGCCAGCAGTACTACAGGTAACAATCAGCCCCAGCATTTT
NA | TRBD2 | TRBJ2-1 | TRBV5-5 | CASSLGAGGPFHEQFF | TGTGCCAGCAGCTTGGGGGCGGGAGGGCCTTTCCATGAGCAGTTCTTC
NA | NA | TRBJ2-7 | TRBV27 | CASSLSEGLGYEQYF | TGTGCCAGCAGTCTTTCCGAGGGTCTCGGTTACGAGCAGTACTTC
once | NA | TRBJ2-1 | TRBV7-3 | CASSPTGGEYEQFF | TGTGCCAGCAGCCCAACCGGAGGGGAGTATGAGCAGTTCTTC
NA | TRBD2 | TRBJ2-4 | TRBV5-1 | CASSLAGTAGGNIQYF | TGCGCCAGCAGCTTGGCCGGCACAGCGGGAGGAAACATTCAGTACTTC
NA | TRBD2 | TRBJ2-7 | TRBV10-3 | CAIRTLAGGLEQYF | TGTGCCATCAGAACACTAGCGGGAGGCCTCGAGCAGTACTTC
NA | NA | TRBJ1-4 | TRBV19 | CASSIAGKLFF | TGTGCCAGTAGTATTGCCGGTAAGCTGTTTTTT
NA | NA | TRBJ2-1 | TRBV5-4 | CASSRSPRDEQFF | TGTGCCAGCAGCCGCAGCCCCAGGGATGAGCAGTTCTTC
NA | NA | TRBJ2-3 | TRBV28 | CASSLWGGREDTQYF | TGTGCCAGCAGTTTGTGGGGGGGCCGAGAAGATACGCAGTATTTT
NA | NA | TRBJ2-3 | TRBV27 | CASGGSSTDTQYF | TGTGCCAGCGGAGGGTCTAGCACAGATACGCAGTATTTT
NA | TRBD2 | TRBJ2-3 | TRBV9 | CASSTGLAATRTDTQYF | TGTGCCAGCAGCACAGGACTAGCGGCCACCCGCACAGATACGCAGTATTTT
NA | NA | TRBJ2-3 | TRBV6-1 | CASSESGRGLRDTQYF | TGTGCCAGCAGTGAAAGTGGCCGAGGGTTGAGAGATACGCAGTATTTT
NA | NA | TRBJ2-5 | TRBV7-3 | CASSLFTGVEQTQYF | TGTGCCAGCAGCTTATTTACGGGAGTAGAACAGACCCAGTACTTC
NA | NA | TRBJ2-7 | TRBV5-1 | CASSSGGAAGYEQYF | TGCGCCAGCAGCAGCGGCGGTGCTGCGGGGTACGAGCAGTACTTC
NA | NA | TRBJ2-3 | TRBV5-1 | CASRFGAVSTDTQYF | TGCGCCAGCAGATTTGGGGCTGTGAGCACAGATACGCAGTATTTT
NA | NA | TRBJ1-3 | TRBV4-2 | CASSQTRGGASGNTIYF | TGTGCCAGCAGCCAAACAAGAGGGGGGGCGTCCGGAAACACCATATATTTT
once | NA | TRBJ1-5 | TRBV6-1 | CASSEQSGNQPQHF | TGTGCCAGCAGTGAACAAAGCGGCAATCAGCCCCAGCATTTT
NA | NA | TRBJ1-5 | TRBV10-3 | CAISEDIVGNQPQHF | TGTGCCATCAGTGAGGACATCGTAGGCAATCAGCCCCAGCATTTT